The subject of this entry is one T cell receptor beta chain. Per the germline V gene, CDR1 is SNHLY and CDR2 is FYNNEI. The CDR3 has 15 residues. V shed 7 bases, J shed 4 bases, and the junction held 8 bases outside the gene matches. The table came from immunoSEQ multiplex PCR; TCRdb's copy has only in-frame clones and leaves some out. The sample carries under 300,000 clones, 70% to 85% recorded once. These data are taken from a study of blood T cell repertoires in COVID-19. Study-wide context: The study drew acute and convalescent COVID-19 samples from the United States, Italy and Spain.

All enrollees were about 18 to 100 years old and from approximately 24 US areas. Two negative PCRs, clearance, or symptom resolution were required of recovered Cohort 3 donors. The receptor comes from a man between 35 and 55 years old who had recovered from COVID-19. This chain joins TRBV2 and TRBJ1-5, with 9 nucleotides matching TRBD1. Source material: PBMCs or T cells enriched from blood (not recorded which). As DNA, the CDR3 is TGTGCCAGCAAACCGGGACAGGGTTCTAATCAGCCCCAGCATTTT. Translated, it gives CASKPGQGSNQPQHF.